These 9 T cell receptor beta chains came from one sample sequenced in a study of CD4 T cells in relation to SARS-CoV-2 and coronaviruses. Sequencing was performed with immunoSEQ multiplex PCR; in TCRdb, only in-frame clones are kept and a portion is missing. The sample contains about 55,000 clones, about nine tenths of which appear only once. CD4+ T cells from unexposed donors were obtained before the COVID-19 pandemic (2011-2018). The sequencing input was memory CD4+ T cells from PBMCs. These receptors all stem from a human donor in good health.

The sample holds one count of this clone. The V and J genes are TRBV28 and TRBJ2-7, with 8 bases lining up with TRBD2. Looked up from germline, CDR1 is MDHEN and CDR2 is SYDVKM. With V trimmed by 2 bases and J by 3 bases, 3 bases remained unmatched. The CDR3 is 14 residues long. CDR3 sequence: CASSLELAVYEQYF. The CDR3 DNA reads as TGTGCCAGCAGTTTAGAACTAGCGGTCTACGAGCAGTACTTC.

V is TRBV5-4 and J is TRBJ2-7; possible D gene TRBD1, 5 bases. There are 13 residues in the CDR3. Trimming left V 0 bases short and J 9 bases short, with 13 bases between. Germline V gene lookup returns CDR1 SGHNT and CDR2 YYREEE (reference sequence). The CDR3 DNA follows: TGTGCCAGCAGCTTGGACCAGGGTTTGGGGCAGTACTTC. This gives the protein CASSLDQGLGQYF. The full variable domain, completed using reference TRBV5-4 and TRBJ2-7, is ETGVTQSPTHLIKTRGQQVTLRCSSQSGHNTVSWYQQALGQGPQFIFQYYREEENGRGNFPPRFSGLQFPNYSSELNVNALELDDSALYLCASSLDQGLGQYFGPGTRLTVT.

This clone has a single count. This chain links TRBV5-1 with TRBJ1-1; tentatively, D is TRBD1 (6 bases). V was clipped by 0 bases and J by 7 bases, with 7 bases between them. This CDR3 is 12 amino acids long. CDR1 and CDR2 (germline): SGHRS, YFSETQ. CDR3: CASSLGGREAFF. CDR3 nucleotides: TGCGCCAGCAGCTTGGGGGGGCGTGAAGCTTTCTTT.

The CDR3 region is CASSHYHEQYF. CDR3 in DNA: TGTGCCAGCAGTCATTATCACGAGCAGTACTTC. J is TRBJ2-7 and V is TRBV7-9; D call uncertain. This CDR3 is 11 amino acids long. Germline assignment: CDR1 SEHNR and CDR2 FQNEAQ (reference sequence). The V and J ends lost 6 bases and 5 bases respectively, with 8 bases between them. Based on the CDR3 plus reference TRBV7-9 and TRBJ2-7, the full variable domain is DTGVSQNPRHKITKRGQNVTFRCDPISEHNRLYWYRQTLGQGPEFLTYFQNEAQLEKSRLLSDRFSAERPKGSFSTLEIQRTEQGDSAMYLCASSHYHEQYFGPGTRLTVT.

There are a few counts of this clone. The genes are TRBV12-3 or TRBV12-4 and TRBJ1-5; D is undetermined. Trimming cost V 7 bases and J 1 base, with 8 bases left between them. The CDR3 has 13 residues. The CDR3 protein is CASTRRSNQPQHF. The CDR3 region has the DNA TGTGCCAGCACCAGGAGAAGCAATCAGCCCCAGCATTTT.

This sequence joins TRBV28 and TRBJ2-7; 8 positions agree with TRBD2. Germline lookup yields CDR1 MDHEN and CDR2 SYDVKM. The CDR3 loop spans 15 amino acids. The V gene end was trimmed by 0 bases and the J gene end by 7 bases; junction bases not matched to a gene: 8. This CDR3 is CASSLWVSGIVEQYF. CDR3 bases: TGTGCCAGCAGTTTATGGGTTAGCGGGATAGTGGAGCAGTACTTC.

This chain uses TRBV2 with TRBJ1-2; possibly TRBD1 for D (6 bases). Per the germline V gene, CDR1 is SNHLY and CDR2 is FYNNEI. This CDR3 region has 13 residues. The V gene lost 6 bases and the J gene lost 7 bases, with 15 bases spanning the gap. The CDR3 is CASRWGARVGYTF. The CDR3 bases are TGTGCCAGCAGGTGGGGGGCTAGGGTTGGCTACACCTTC.

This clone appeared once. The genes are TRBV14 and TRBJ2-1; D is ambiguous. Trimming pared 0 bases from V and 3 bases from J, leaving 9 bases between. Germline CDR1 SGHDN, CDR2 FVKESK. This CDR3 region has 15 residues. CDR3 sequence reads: CASSQESGFYNEQFF. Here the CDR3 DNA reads TGTGCCAGCAGCCAAGAATCAGGATTCTACAATGAGCAGTTCTTC.

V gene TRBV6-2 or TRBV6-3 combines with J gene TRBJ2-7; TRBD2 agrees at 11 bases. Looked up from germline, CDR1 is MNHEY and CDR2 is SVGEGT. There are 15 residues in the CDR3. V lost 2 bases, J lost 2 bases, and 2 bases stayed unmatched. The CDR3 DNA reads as TGTGCCAGCAGTTACGGGACTAGCGGTACCTACGAGCAGTACTTC. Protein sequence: CASSYGTSGTYEQYF.